Following are 12 T cell receptor beta chains from one sample sequenced in a study of control samples from healthy donors and cancer patients. Produced via immunoSEQ multiplex PCR; TCRdb's table is partial and in-frame only. This repertoire shows roughly 450,000 clones, roughly 90% found once; its top ten account for 5% to 8%. The sample was PBMCs. The receptors were sampled from a man aged 35 to 55 with head and neck cancer.

The chain couples TRBV5-4 to TRBJ1-2, with D uncertain. The CDR3 runs to 12 residues. Trimming left V 4 bases short and J 3 bases short, with 7 bases between. The germline V gene has CDR1 SGHNT and CDR2 YYREEE (reference sequence). The CDR3 bases are TGTGCCAGCAGCGTGGACCACTATGGCTACACCTTC. Translated, it gives CASSVDHYGYTF. Supplemented by reference TRBV5-4 and TRBJ1-2, the full variable domain reads ETGVTQSPTHLIKTRGQQVTLRCSSQSGHNTVSWYQQALGQGPQFIFQYYREEENGRGNFPPRFSGLQFPNYSSELNVNALELDDSALYLCASSVDHYGYTFGSGTRLTVV.

This chain links TRBV19 with TRBJ2-7; 7 bases are shared with TRBD1. CDR1 and CDR2 (germline): LNHDA, SQIVND (reference sequence). The ends lost 6 bases at V and 3 bases at J; junction bases unmatched: 14. The CDR3 contains 16 residues. CDR3 coding DNA: TGTGCCAGTAGCCCTCGGCAGGGGACAGCCGGCTACGAGCAGTACTTC. This sequence encodes CASSPRQGTAGYEQYF.

The rearrangement joins TRBV24-1 to TRBJ1-1; the D gene is possibly TRBD1 (6 bases). The CDR3 is 15 amino acids. Germline CDR1 KGHDR, CDR2 SFDVKD. The V end lost 4 bases, the J end lost 1 base, and 12 bases lay between the germline ends. The CDR3 here is CATSETGTPNTEAFF. DNA for the CDR3: TGTGCCACCAGTGAGACCGGGACACCGAACACTGAAGCTTTCTTT.

The chain uses TRBV30 and TRBJ1-1; D might be TRBD1 (6 bases). CDR3 length equals 14 residues. V lost 4 bases and J lost 11, with 23 bases in between. CDR1 is GTSNPN, CDR2 SVGIG, per germline (reference sequence). The DNA for the CDR3 is TGTGCCTGGAATACCAAGGGGGGCCTCGGCGGCGCTTTCTTT. It specifies CAWNTKGGLGGAFF.

The chain has TRBV9 and TRBJ1-1; D is ambiguous. The length of the CDR3 is 15 residues. Trimming removed 3 bases from V and 0 bases from J, with 12 bases in between. Looked up from germline, CDR1 is SGDLS and CDR2 is YYNGEE. CDR3 coding DNA: TGTGCCAGCAGCGCGGCCTTCGATTTGAACACTGAAGCTTTCTTT. As protein: CASSAAFDLNTEAFF.

As DNA, the CDR3 is TGTGCTAGTGGCCCTGGGACGGTGATGACGGGTGAGCAGTTCTTC. This sequence encodes CASGPGTVMTGEQFF. The chain employs TRBV12-5 and TRBJ2-1; D is possibly TRBD1 or TRBD2 (5 bases each). The V end lost 6 bases, the J end lost 9 bases, and 21 bases lay between the germline ends. The CDR3 contains 15 residues. Per the germline V gene, CDR1 is LGHNT and CDR2 is FRNRAP.

The chain is built from TRBV9 and TRBJ2-3, with 7 bases identical to TRBD2. This CDR3 comprises 14 residues. Trimming took 5 bases from V and 4 from J; bases not matched to a gene: 7. Germline V gene sequence: CDR1 SGDLS, CDR2 YYNGEE. In nucleotides, the CDR3 is TGTGCCAGCAGGAGTGCGGGGGATTCAGATACGCAGTATTTT. Translating it yields CASRSAGDSDTQYF.

The CDR3 spells CASSPRGTYGYTF. The CDR3 nucleotides read TGTGCCAGCAGCCCCCGGGGTACCTATGGCTACACCTTC. This chain connects TRBV25-1 to TRBJ1-2; D gene uncertain. Germline CDR1 MGHDK, CDR2 SYGVNS. V lost 6 bases to trimming and J lost 4 bases, with 12 bases between them. The CDR3 has 13 amino acids.

This chain connects TRBV10-3 to TRBJ2-1; D is tentatively TRBD1 or TRBD2 (5 bases each). The CDR3 has 16 residues. Germline V gene lookup returns CDR1 ENHRY and CDR2 SYGVKD. V was shortened by 6 bases and J by 10 bases, with 25 bases between the two germline ends. The CDR3 sequence is CAIRNTGEPSRGEQFF. The CDR3 DNA follows: TGTGCCATCAGAAATACCGGGGAACCCTCTAGGGGAGAGCAGTTCTTC.

The CDR3 here is CASSRTSGVNTGELFF. The CDR3 DNA follows: TGTGCCAGCAGTAGGACTAGCGGGGTGAACACCGGGGAGCTGTTTTTT. J is TRBJ2-2 and V is TRBV6-2 or TRBV6-3; 12 bases map to TRBD2. The CDR3 length is 16 residues. J gave up 1 base and V 5 bases, and 2 bases lay outside the gene matches. Per the germline V gene, CDR1 is MNHEY and CDR2 is SVGEGT.

DNA of the CDR3: TGTGCCAGCAGGGGGGGCGGGGCCGGCACAGATACGCAGTATTTT. Protein product: CASRGGGAGTDTQYF. V is TRBV2 and J is TRBJ2-3; perhaps D is TRBD1 or TRBD2 (6 bases each). The ends were cut back, 6 bases at V and 1 base at J, with 14 bases in the middle. Germline CDR1 reads SNHLY; CDR2 reads FYNNEI. This CDR3 contains 15 residues. The full variable domain, completed using reference TRBV2 and TRBJ2-3, is EPEVTQTPSHQVTQMGQEVILRCVPISNHLYFYWYRQILGQKVEFLVSFYNNEISEKSEIFDDQFSVERPDGSNFTLKIRSTKLEDSAMYFCASRGGGAGTDTQYFGPGTRLTVL.

About this clone: Other DNA sequences in this sample translate to the same CDR3. This chain joins TRBV19 and TRBJ1-5; tentative D call: TRBD1 (6 bases). V was trimmed by 1 base and J by 1 base, leaving 8 bases between them. Germline-derived CDR1 and CDR2 are LNHDA and SQIVND (reference sequence). There are 15 residues in the CDR3. CDR3 coding DNA: TGTGCCAGTAGTATAGCGCAGGGGAGCAATCAGCCCCAGCATTTT. It translates to CASSIAQGSNQPQHF.